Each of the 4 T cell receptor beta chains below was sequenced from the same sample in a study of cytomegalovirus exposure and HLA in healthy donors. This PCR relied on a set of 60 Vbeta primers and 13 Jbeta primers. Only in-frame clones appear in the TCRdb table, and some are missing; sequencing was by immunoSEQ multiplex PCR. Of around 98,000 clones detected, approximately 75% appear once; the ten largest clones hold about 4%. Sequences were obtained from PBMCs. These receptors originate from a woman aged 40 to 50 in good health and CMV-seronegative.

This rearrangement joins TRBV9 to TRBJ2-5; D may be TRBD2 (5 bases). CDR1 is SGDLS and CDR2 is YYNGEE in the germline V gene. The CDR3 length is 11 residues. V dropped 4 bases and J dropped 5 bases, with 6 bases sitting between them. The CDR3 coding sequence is TGTGCCAGCAGCACGGGGGAGACCCAGTACTTC. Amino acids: CASSTGETQYF.

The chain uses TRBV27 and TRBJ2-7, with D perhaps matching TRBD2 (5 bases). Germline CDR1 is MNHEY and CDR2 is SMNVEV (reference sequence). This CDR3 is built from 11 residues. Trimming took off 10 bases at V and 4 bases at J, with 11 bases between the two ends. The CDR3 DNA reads TGTGCCACCCATGAGGGTTACGAGCAGTACTTC. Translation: CATHEGYEQYF.

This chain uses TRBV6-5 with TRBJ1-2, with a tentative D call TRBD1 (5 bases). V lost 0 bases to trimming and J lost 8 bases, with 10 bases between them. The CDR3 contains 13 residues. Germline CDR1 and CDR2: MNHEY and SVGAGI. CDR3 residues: CASSYSDREGYTF. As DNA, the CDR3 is TGTGCCAGCAGTTACTCAGACAGAGAGGGCTACACCTTC.

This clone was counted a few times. The CDR3 bases are TGTGCCAGCAGCTTAAGGTGGGCCACAGATACGCAGTATTTT. This encodes CASSLRWATDTQYF. This sequence joins TRBV7-3 and TRBJ2-3; D remains ambiguous. CDR3 length equals 14 residues. CDR1 and CDR2 (germline): SGHTA, FQGTGA. The germline V and J ends were trimmed by 1 base and 2 bases, with 7 bases remaining between them.